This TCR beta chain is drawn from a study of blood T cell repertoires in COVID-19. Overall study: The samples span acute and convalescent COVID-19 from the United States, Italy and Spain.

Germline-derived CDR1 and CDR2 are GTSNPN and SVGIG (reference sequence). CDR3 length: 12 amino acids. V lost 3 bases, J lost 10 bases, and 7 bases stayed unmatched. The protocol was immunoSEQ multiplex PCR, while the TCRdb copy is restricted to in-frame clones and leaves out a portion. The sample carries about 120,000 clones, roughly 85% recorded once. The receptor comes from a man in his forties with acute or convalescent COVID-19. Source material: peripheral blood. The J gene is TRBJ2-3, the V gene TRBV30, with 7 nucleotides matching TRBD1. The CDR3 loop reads CAWRDRSFAQYF. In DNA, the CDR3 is TGTGCCTGGAGGGACAGGTCTTTTGCGCAGTATTTT.